Listed here are 24 T cell receptor beta chains from one sample, sequenced in a study of blood T cell repertoires in COVID-19. Clones were sequenced by immunoSEQ multiplex PCR, and TCRdb holds only the in-frame ones, with some missing. The top ten clones hold about 1.8% of a sample with about 110,000 clones, around 64% of them seen once. The sequencing sample was made of peripheral blood. Receptors were obtained from a woman aged 40 to 49 with acute or convalescent COVID-19.

This clone has a handful of counts. The CDR3 is CASSPGQGTGELFF. In DNA form, the CDR3 reads TGTGCCAGCAGTCCGGGACAGGGTACCGGGGAGCTGTTTTTT. The chain carries TRBV6-4 and TRBJ2-2; 9 bases align to TRBD1. Trimming took 5 bases from V and 5 from J; bases not matched to a gene: 3. Germline lookup yields CDR1 MRHNA and CDR2 SNTAGT. This CDR3 is 14 amino acids long.

The rearrangement uses TRBV11-2 and TRBJ1-2; the D gene is possibly TRBD1 (6 bases). The germline CDR1 and CDR2 sequences are SGHAT and FQNNGV. V lost 2 bases, J lost 7 bases, and 23 bases lay in between. The CDR3 is 17 amino acids. DNA of the CDR3: TGTGCCAGCAGCTTAATGCAAAGGGGTCAGGGGAAAGGTGGCTACACCTTC. Amino acid sequence: CASSLMQRGQGKGGYTF.

J is TRBJ1-6 and V is TRBV2; D is unresolved. The CDR3 is 14 amino acids. Germline values: CDR1 SNHLY, CDR2 FYNNEI. Trimming removed 6 bases from V and 5 bases from J, with 11 bases in between. The CDR3 region has the DNA TGTGCCAGCAGGGAGATCTTGGATAATTCACCCCTCCACTTT. This sequence encodes CASREILDNSPLHF.

This clone was counted many times. The chain joins TRBV27 to TRBJ2-7; 7 bases align to TRBD2. CDR3 length: 15 amino acids. Germline V CDR1 and CDR2: MNHEY, SMNVEV (reference sequence). V gave up 1 base and J gave up 0 bases; unmatched junction bases: 3. The CDR3 region has the DNA TGTGCCAGCAGTTTATTTGCGGGGGACTCCTACGAGCAGTACTTC. Encoded protein: CASSLFAGDSYEQYF.

The gene calls are TRBV10-2 and TRBJ2-2; 7 nucleotides align to TRBD2. The CDR3 spans 16 residues. Germline loops: CDR1 WSHSY, CDR2 SAAADI. V shed 6 bases and J 0 bases; nucleotides not matched to a gene: 7. The CDR3: CASRMSGEANTGELFF. The CDR3 bases are TGCGCCAGCAGGATGAGCGGGGAGGCGAACACCGGGGAGCTGTTTTTT.

The gene calls are TRBV21-1 and TRBJ2-5; TRBD1 is taken as the D call from the table, unchecked against the DNA. TRBV21-1 is termed a pseudogene. The length of the CDR3 is 15 residues. Written as DNA, the CDR3 is TGTGCCATATTGGACAGGGCCGAACCTCAAGAGACCCAGTACTTC. Translating gives CAILDRAEPQETQYF.

The chain recombines TRBV9 with TRBJ2-3; 9 bases fit TRBD2. Per the germline V gene, CDR1 is SGDLS and CDR2 is YYNGEE. The CDR3 has 15 amino acids. After removal of 6 bases from V and 2 bases from J, the junction contained 7 bases not matched to a gene. The CDR3: CASTVLAGITDTQYF. The CDR3 DNA sequence: TGTGCCAGCACCGTTCTAGCGGGGATCACAGATACGCAGTATTTT.

This clone was observed once. The gene calls are TRBV5-5 and TRBJ2-7, with 8 bases lining up with TRBD1. The germline V gene encodes CDR1 SGHKS and CDR2 YYEKEE (reference sequence). V lost 3 bases to trimming and J lost 4 bases; unmatched junction nucleotides: 3. The CDR3 contains 13 residues. CDR3 in amino acids: CASSSRGQYEQYF. The DNA for the CDR3 is TGTGCCAGCAGCTCCAGGGGGCAATACGAGCAGTACTTC.

This clone has only a few counts. The gene calls are TRBV2 and TRBJ1-2, with D uncertain. CDR3 length equals 10 residues. The germline V gene encodes CDR1 SNHLY and CDR2 FYNNEI. V was shortened by 1 base and J by 9 bases, with 3 bases between the two germline ends. The CDR3 here is CASSEGRYTF. CDR3 nucleotides: TGTGCCAGCAGTGAAGGGCGCTACACCTTC.

This chain connects TRBV10-3 to TRBJ1-1, with 8 bases identical to TRBD1. The CDR3 runs 14 residues. Trimming removed 5 bases from V and 1 base from J; junction bases left unmatched: 3. Per the germline V gene, CDR1 is ENHRY and CDR2 is SYGVKD. CDR3: CAISKQGANTEAFF. Here the CDR3 DNA reads TGTGCCATCAGTAAGCAGGGGGCGAACACTGAAGCTTTCTTT.

V and J are TRBV20-1 and TRBJ1-5; perhaps TRBD1 as D (5 bases). Per the germline V gene, CDR1 is DFQATT and CDR2 is SNEGSKA (reference sequence). Trimming stripped 3 bases from V and 12 bases from J, with 15 bases between. This CDR3 is built from 12 residues. The DNA of the CDR3 is TGCAGTGCTAGTGCGGGGGAAAGGAGCCAGCATTTT. Translation gives CSASAGERSQHF.

This chain links TRBV7-3 with TRBJ2-1, with TRBD2 matching 8 bases. Trimming took 7 bases from V and 8 from J; bases not matched to a gene: 13. Germline CDR1 is SGHTA and CDR2 is FQGTGA. The CDR3 is 15 amino acids. The CDR3 nucleotides are TGTGCCAGCAACCGTGGGGGCGGGGGGACCGATGAGCAGTTCTTC. Its translation is CASNRGGGGTDEQFF.

V gene TRBV28 combines with J gene TRBJ2-2, with 13 bases aligning to TRBD2. The CDR3 loop spans 16 amino acids. Germline V gives CDR1 MDHEN, CDR2 SYDVKM. The J segment lost 6 bases and the V segment lost 6 bases, leaving 7 bases of the junction unmatched. DNA of the CDR3: TGTGCCAGCAGCCGAGGGACTAGCGGGGTAGCCGGGGAGCTGTTTTTT. Amino acid sequence: CASSRGTSGVAGELFF.

V usage is TRBV7-9 and J usage is TRBJ2-1; 7 nucleotides agree with TRBD1. This CDR3 spans 15 amino acids. V trimming: 3 bases; J trimming: 1 base; junction bases outside the gene matches: 3. CDR1 and CDR2 (germline): SEHNR, FQNEAQ (reference sequence). CDR3 in amino acids: CASSLWDSSYNEQFF. The CDR3 DNA is TGTGCCAGCAGCTTGTGGGACAGTTCCTACAATGAGCAGTTCTTC.

The chain employs TRBV4-3 and TRBJ2-7, with 8 nucleotides matching TRBD1. With V trimmed by 4 bases and J by 7 bases, 6 bases remained unmatched. The CDR3 extends over 13 amino acids. Germline values: CDR1 LGHNA, CDR2 YSLEER. The CDR3 DNA is TGCGCCAGCAGCCCGGACAGGGATGGGGAGCAGTACTTC. Translation: CASSPDRDGEQYF.

The chain's CDR3 is CASSLERGTGGYTF. The CDR3 DNA reads TGCGCCAGCAGCTTGGAGCGGGGAACGGGTGGCTACACCTTC. The rearrangement joins TRBV5-1 to TRBJ1-2; D gene unclear. The CDR3 is 14 amino acids. V lost 0 bases, J lost 7 bases, and 13 bases lay in between. Looked up from germline, CDR1 is SGHRS and CDR2 is YFSETQ.

J is TRBJ2-2 and V is TRBV10-3, with 7 bases that match TRBD1. The CDR3 extends over 13 amino acids. With V trimmed by 5 bases and J by 6 bases, 3 bases remained unmatched. Looked up from germline, CDR1 is ENHRY and CDR2 is SYGVKD. As DNA, the CDR3 is TGTGCCATCAGTTTCGGACAGGCCGGGGAGCTGTTTTTT. Encoded protein: CAISFGQAGELFF.

This chain uses TRBV7-7 with TRBJ2-5; 9 nucleotides agree with TRBD1. Trimming took 8 bases from V and 2 from J; bases not matched to a gene: 9. The germline CDR1 and CDR2 sequences are SSHAT and FNYEAQ (reference sequence). The CDR3 is made up of 15 amino acids. CDR3 loop: CASGRQGGRQETQYF. CDR3 nucleotides: TGTGCCAGCGGCCGACAGGGGGGAAGGCAAGAGACCCAGTACTTC.

The rearrangement joins TRBV24-1 to TRBJ2-5; 8 bases line up with TRBD2. V trimming: 1 base; J trimming: 1 base; junction bases outside the gene matches: 1. CDR1 and CDR2 from the germline V gene are KGHDR and SFDVKD. This CDR3 contains 15 residues. CDR3 in amino acids: CATSDFRGGQETQYF. The CDR3, as DNA: TGTGCCACCAGTGATTTCCGGGGGGGCCAAGAGACCCAGTACTTC.

To note about this clone: The identical CDR3 is also encoded by other nucleotide sequences in the sample. The J gene is TRBJ2-3, the V gene TRBV5-1; TRBD2 matches 9 bases. This CDR3 is 15 amino acids long. V was clipped by 0 bases and J by 3 bases; unmatched bases: 2. Looked up from germline, CDR1 is SGHRS and CDR2 is YFSETQ. The CDR3 region is CASSLAGLATDTQYF. DNA of the CDR3: TGCGCCAGCAGCTTGGCCGGACTAGCGACAGATACGCAGTATTTT. The full variable domain, with the rest looked up from reference TRBV5-1 and TRBJ2-3, is KAGVTQTPRYLIKTRGQQVTLSCSPISGHRSVSWYQQTPGQGLQFLFEYFSETQRNKGNFPGRFSGRQFSNSRSEMNVSTLELGDSALYLCASSLAGLATDTQYFGPGTRLTVL.

The chain is built from TRBV27 and TRBJ2-7, with D perhaps TRBD2 (5 bases). V lost 3 bases to trimming and J lost 4 bases, with 10 bases between them. This CDR3 has 13 amino acids. In germline, CDR1 is MNHEY, CDR2 SMNVEV (reference sequence). The CDR3 bases are TGTGCCAGCAGTTTCCGCGGCGGGTACGAGCAGTACTTC. Its translation is CASSFRGGYEQYF.

The sample holds a few counts of this clone. The V call is TRBV9, the J call TRBJ1-3; the D is unclear. V was trimmed by 0 bases and J by 8 bases, leaving 15 bases between them. Germline-derived CDR1 and CDR2 are SGDLS and YYNGEE. CDR3 length: 15 residues. The CDR3 region has the DNA TGTGCCAGCAGCGTAGATCCCATCCAGGAGGACACCATATATTTT. It specifies CASSVDPIQEDTIYF.

Concerning this clone: The sample holds other DNA sequences that translate to the same CDR3. This rearrangement joins TRBV12-3 or TRBV12-4 to TRBJ2-7; D gene uncertain. The CDR3 consists of 11 residues. Trimming removed 5 bases from V and 1 base from J, with 3 bases in between. Written as DNA, the CDR3 is TGTGCCAGCAGTCCGTCCTACGAGCAGTACTTC. Translation gives CASSPSYEQYF.

This clone was picked up many times. The chain combines TRBV24-1 with TRBJ1-5; 8 bases fit TRBD1. CDR1 is KGHDR and CDR2 is SFDVKD in the germline V gene. The V segment lost 4 bases and the J segment 6 bases; nucleotides outside the gene matches: 10. The CDR3 is made up of 16 amino acids. The CDR3 sequence: CATSDTTGDRAQPQHF. Written as DNA, the CDR3 is TGTGCCACCAGTGACACGACAGGGGATCGCGCTCAGCCCCAGCATTTT.